This T cell receptor (beta chain) was identified during a study of regulatory T cells in long-lasting Graves disease. The time point is: persistent/refractory GD, antithyroid drugs over 5 years with positive TRAb. RNA isolated from PBMCs was used to make the TCR library. According to the study, TCR beta libraries were built with iRepertoire HTBI primers and CDR3-region Arm-PCR. TCRdb re-analysed the multiplex PCR reads in MiXCR, keeping a single row per CDR3 protein. This sample yields roughly 490,000 distinct CDR3 sequences, of which 20% to 25% are seen a single time; roughly 14% belongs to the top ten. Trimming removed 0 bases at V and 7 bases at J, with 15 bases between. Per germline, CDR1 MNHNS and CDR2 SASEGT. The CDR3 totals 15 residues.

This receptor was obtained from a female donor with Graves disease. The rearrangement uses TRBV6-1 and TRBJ2-5; D might be TRBD2 (6 bases). The sequencing here drew on peripheral blood mononuclear cells (PBMCs), taken when the disease was refractory, from a patient treated with antithyroid drugs. This CDR3 is CASSEAGGGIGTQYF. CDR3 bases: TGTGCCAGCAGTGAAGCGGGTGGAGGGATCGGGACCCAGTACTTC.